This T cell receptor (beta chain) was profiled in a study of shared clonotypes between healthy human individuals. The CD4+ fraction was divided into a CD45RA+ naive subset and a CD45RA-negative memory subset. Findings and caveats of the study: Blood was the sole source, and tissue repertoires probably differ.

Repertoires were generated with immunoSEQ multiplex PCR, while TCRdb's copy carries only in-frame clones and drops some. The data show a few million clones, around 94% seen once. This clone appeared once. Its antigen is currently unknown. The sequenced sample consisted of naive CD4+ T cells sorted from blood. The subset was: CD45RA+ positively selected. The receptor's source is a young man in good health.

The CDR3: CASSAGQGSYNEQFF. The CDR3 nucleotides read TGTGCCAGCAGTGCGGGACAGGGGTCCTACAATGAGCAGTTCTTC. The rearrangement joins TRBV6-1 to TRBJ2-1, with 10 bases that match TRBD1. The CDR3 runs 15 residues. The V gene's germline CDR1 is MNHNS and CDR2 SASEGT. V lost 4 bases and J lost 1; bases outside the gene matches: 1.